These 30 T cell receptor beta chains share one sample of origin, sequenced in a study of T cell clonotyping in hematopoietic cell transplantation. The assay was immunoSEQ multiplex PCR, and TCRdb's table has in-frame clones only and misses some. Of 75,000 to 95,000 clones listed, 90% to 96% are singletons. Time point: recipient sample about 28 days before transplant, after cytoreduction. Sequencing used peripheral blood mononuclear cells, obtained before stem cell transplant. These TCRs come from a woman in her fifties or sixties with acute myeloid leukemia. Some clones in this sample may be carry-over from other donors' samples.

The sample holds one count of this clone. The chain uses TRBV6-5 and TRBJ1-5; D call uncertain. The germline V gene encodes CDR1 MNHEY and CDR2 SVGAGI. With 7 bases removed from V and 2 bases from J, the gap between germline ends came to 6 bases. CDR3 length: 12 residues. The CDR3 DNA follows: TGTGCCAGCAATCGGGGCAATCAGCCCCAGCATTTT. This encodes CASNRGNQPQHF.

DNA for the CDR3: TGTGCCAGCAGCTTGATTCCGGGACACAACTCCTACGAGCAGTACTTC. Its protein is CASSLIPGHNSYEQYF. This chain connects TRBV11-2 to TRBJ2-7; weak D call: TRBD1 (6 bases). The CDR3 is 16 residues long. V was cut by 3 bases and J by 0 bases, with 15 bases left in between. Germline assignment: CDR1 SGHAT and CDR2 FQNNGV.

The genes are TRBV19 and TRBJ1-1; D is perhaps TRBD1 (5 bases). The CDR3 has 14 residues. Looked up from germline, CDR1 is LNHDA and CDR2 is SQIVND (reference sequence). V dropped 4 bases and J dropped 3 bases, with 12 bases sitting between them. CDR3 amino acids: CASSKDSGYTEAFF. The CDR3 region has the DNA TGTGCCAGTAGTAAGGATTCAGGGTACACTGAAGCTTTCTTT.

The chain is built from TRBV6-5 and TRBJ1-2; TRBD1 matches 9 bases. V trimming: 5 bases; J trimming: 8 bases; junction bases outside the gene matches: 3. CDR3 length: 12 amino acids. CDR1 and CDR2 from the germline V gene are MNHEY and SVGAGI. The CDR3 DNA reads TGTGCCAGCAGTCGACAGGGGGAAGGCTACACCTTC. As protein: CASSRQGEGYTF.

The chain links TRBV29-1 to TRBJ2-7; D is unclear. The CDR3 has 10 residues. V was cut by 4 bases and J by 2 bases, with 3 bases left in between. CDR1 is SQVTM and CDR2 is ANQGSEA in the germline V gene. In DNA form, the CDR3 reads TGCAGCGTTGTTGCCTACGAGCAGTACTTC. Translation gives CSVVAYEQYF.

CDR3 sequence (DNA): TGTGCCTGGAGTGTTCCGGCGGGAACAGCAGATACGCAGTATTTT. Its protein product is CAWSVPAGTADTQYF. This chain joins TRBV30 and TRBJ2-3; tentatively, D is TRBD2 (6 bases). CDR3 length: 15 amino acids. Germline V lookup: CDR1 GTSNPN, CDR2 SVGIG (reference sequence). V lost 0 bases and J lost 4, with 14 bases in between. The full variable domain, in which reference TRBV30 and TRBJ2-3 provide the parts outside the CDR3, is SQTIHQWPATLVQPVGSPLSLECTVEGTSNPNLYWYRQAAGRGLQLLFYSVGIGQISSEVPQNLSASRPQDRQFILSSKKLLLSDSGFYLCAWSVPAGTADTQYFGPGTRLTVL.

The chain combines TRBV28 with TRBJ2-7; TRBD1 aligns across 7 bases. The CDR3 contains 16 residues. The germline CDR1 and CDR2 sequences are MDHEN and SYDVKM. The trim removed 2 bases at V and 4 bases at J, leaving 11 bases unmatched. The CDR3, as DNA: TGTGCCAGCAGTTTAGTCCATCCGGACAGGTGGTACGAGCAGTACTTC. It specifies CASSLVHPDRWYEQYF.

This chain uses TRBV11-1 with TRBJ1-4; the D is unclear. The CDR3 is 14 amino acids. The V and J ends lost 5 bases and 5 bases respectively, with 12 bases between them. Looked up from germline, CDR1 is SGHAT and CDR2 is FQDESV (reference sequence). CDR3 amino acids: CASSHAEWNEKLFF. The CDR3 bases are TGTGCCAGCAGCCACGCAGAGTGGAATGAAAAACTGTTTTTT.

The rearrangement links TRBV6-5 to TRBJ2-3; D may be TRBD2 (5 bases). V was clipped by 8 bases and J by 4 bases, with 13 bases between them. The CDR3 consists of 13 residues. Germline values: CDR1 MNHEY, CDR2 SVGAGI. The CDR3 loop reads CASRRAGADTQYF. CDR3 bases: TGTGCCAGCCGCCGGGCGGGTGCAGATACGCAGTATTTT.

This clone has a handful of counts. The chain carries TRBV7-8 and TRBJ1-1; 9 nucleotides match TRBD1. The J segment lost 4 bases and the V segment lost 4 bases, leaving 7 bases of the junction unmatched. Germline values: CDR1 SGHVS, CDR2 FQNEAQ. The CDR3 extends over 15 amino acids. CDR3 region: CASSSSGTGITEAFF. The CDR3 coding sequence is TGTGCCAGCAGCTCCTCCGGGACAGGGATCACTGAAGCTTTCTTT.

The chain is built from TRBV30 and TRBJ1-5, with unresolved D. The CDR3 length is 16 residues. V dropped 2 bases and J dropped 0 bases, with 14 bases sitting between them. CDR1 and CDR2 (germline): GTSNPN, SVGIG (reference sequence). The CDR3 region has the DNA TGTGCCTGGAGTTACCGGGAAGGGTATAGCAATCAGCCCCAGCATTTT. Translation gives CAWSYREGYSNQPQHF.

J is TRBJ2-5 and V is TRBV19; maybe TRBD1 (6 bases). V lost 4 bases and J 4 bases, leaving 10 bases between the germline ends. The length of the CDR3 is 13 residues. The germline V gene encodes CDR1 LNHDA and CDR2 SQIVND (reference sequence). The CDR3 reads CASSTGATETQYF. CDR3 nucleotides: TGTGCCAGTAGTACAGGGGCTACAGAGACCCAGTACTTC.

The chain uses TRBV6-1 and TRBJ1-5; D call uncertain. The V gene's germline CDR1 is MNHNS and CDR2 SASEGT. V lost 6 bases and J lost 3, with 12 bases in between. This CDR3 spans 14 amino acids. The CDR3 loop is CASRFSGDNQPQHF. CDR3 nucleotides: TGTGCCAGCAGATTTTCAGGTGACAATCAGCCCCAGCATTTT.

The chain links TRBV5-1 to TRBJ1-2; 10 bases agree with TRBD1. The V gene end was trimmed by 3 bases and the J gene end by 11 bases; junction bases not matched to a gene: 4. CDR3 length equals 12 residues. CDR1 and CDR2 (germline): SGHRS, YFSETQ. Here the CDR3 DNA reads TGCGCCAGCAGCTGGACAGGGGGGCTATACACCTTC. The encoded protein is CASSWTGGLYTF.

The chain uses TRBV6-5 and TRBJ1-5; D is ambiguous. The germline V gene has CDR1 MNHEY and CDR2 SVGAGI. V was shortened by 0 bases and J by 1 base, with 7 bases between the two germline ends. This CDR3 is 15 amino acids long. The CDR3 here is CASSYSLGSNQPQHF. CDR3 DNA: TGTGCCAGCAGTTACTCCCTCGGGAGCAATCAGCCCCAGCATTTT.

Only one count was recorded for this clone. This chain joins TRBV18 and TRBJ2-3; 9 positions agree with TRBD2. Germline CDR1 KGHSH, CDR2 LQKENI. V dropped 6 bases and J dropped 1; count of bases not matched to a gene: 5. This CDR3 is built from 15 residues. The CDR3 loop is CASSPIAGGTDTQYF. The CDR3 nucleotides are TGTGCCAGCTCCCCTATAGCGGGGGGCACAGATACGCAGTATTTT.

The V gene is TRBV29-1, the J gene TRBJ2-2; 11 bases are shared with TRBD2. Germline values: CDR1 SQVTM, CDR2 ANQGSEA. CDR3 length: 14 residues. J was trimmed by 4 bases and V by 3 bases; bases with no gene match: 1. The chain's CDR3 is CSVDTSGSTGELFF. In DNA form, the CDR3 reads TGCAGCGTTGACACTAGCGGGAGCACCGGGGAGCTGTTTTTT.

This chain links TRBV29-1 with TRBJ1-5; the D is unclear. Per the germline V gene, CDR1 is SQVTM and CDR2 is ANQGSEA. This CDR3 comprises 17 residues. The V end lost 1 base, the J end lost 1 base, and 17 bases lay between the germline ends. The CDR3 spells CSVEVAIISTSNQPQHF. The CDR3 region has the DNA TGCAGCGTTGAAGTGGCTATCATCTCCACCAGCAATCAGCCCCAGCATTTT. Together with reference TRBV29-1 and TRBJ1-5, the CDR3 gives the full variable domain: SAVISQKPSRDICQRGTSLTIQCQVDSQVTMMFWYRQQPGQSLTLIATANQGSEATYESGFVIDKFPISRPNLTFSTLTVSNMSPEDSSIYLCSVEVAIISTSNQPQHFGDGTRLSIL.

The V and J genes are TRBV28 and TRBJ2-7; the match to TRBD1 covers 12 bases. V gave up 4 bases and J gave up 4 bases; unmatched junction bases: 5. The CDR3 contains 15 residues. CDR1 is MDHEN, CDR2 SYDVKM, per germline. CDR3 residues: CASSSGTGGRYEQYF. CDR3 coding DNA: TGTGCCAGCAGTTCCGGGACAGGGGGCAGGTACGAGCAGTACTTC.

The rearrangement uses TRBV2 and TRBJ2-7; 7 bases are shared with TRBD1. V trimming: 5 bases; J trimming: 4 bases; junction bases outside the gene matches: 2. The CDR3 sequence is 12 residues long. Germline CDR1 reads SNHLY; CDR2 reads FYNNEI. The CDR3 sequence is CASSQQGYEQYF. CDR3 bases: TGTGCCAGCAGTCAACAGGGGTACGAGCAGTACTTC.

This sequence joins TRBV7-2 and TRBJ2-1, with D perhaps being TRBD1 or TRBD2 (7 bases each). CDR3 length: 15 residues. Trimming took 5 bases from V and 0 from J, leaving 11 bases between them. Germline CDR1 SGHTA, CDR2 FQGNSA. The CDR3 protein is CASSQGGSSYNEQFF. CDR3 coding DNA: TGTGCCAGCAGCCAGGGGGGGAGCTCCTACAATGAGCAGTTCTTC.

The J gene is TRBJ1-1, the V gene TRBV5-1; maybe TRBD1 (6 bases). CDR1 and CDR2 (germline): SGHRS, YFSETQ. V lost 4 bases, J lost 4 bases, and 17 bases lay in between. This CDR3 is built from 15 residues. The CDR3 loop is CASSPEGGRGTEAFF. In DNA, the CDR3 is TGCGCCAGCAGCCCTGAGGGGGGTCGTGGCACTGAAGCTTTCTTT. The whole variable domain, remainder taken from reference TRBV5-1 and TRBJ1-1, is KAGVTQTPRYLIKTRGQQVTLSCSPISGHRSVSWYQQTPGQGLQFLFEYFSETQRNKGNFPGRFSGRQFSNSRSEMNVSTLELGDSALYLCASSPEGGRGTEAFFGQGTRLTVV.

V and J are TRBV6-5 and TRBJ1-2, with D uncertain. The V gene's germline CDR1 is MNHEY and CDR2 SVGAGI. Trimming cost V 0 bases and J 3 bases, with 11 bases left between them. The CDR3 has 15 amino acids. CDR3 loop: CASSYSGRRDYGYTF. The DNA of the CDR3 is TGTGCCAGCAGTTACTCTGGCAGGCGAGACTATGGCTACACCTTC.

V is TRBV28 and J is TRBJ2-1; D gene ambiguous. The germline V gene encodes CDR1 MDHEN and CDR2 SYDVKM. Trimming cost V 2 bases and J 4 bases, with 9 bases left between them. This CDR3 is 14 amino acids long. This CDR3 is CASSLQWNYNEQFF. CDR3 nucleotides: TGTGCCAGCAGTTTACAATGGAATTACAATGAGCAGTTCTTC.

CDR3 bases: TGTGCCAGCAGCCTAACAGGTTCGGGTAGCAATCAGCCCCAGCATTTT. It specifies CASSLTGSGSNQPQHF. This sequence joins TRBV7-9 and TRBJ1-5; D is possibly TRBD1 (5 bases). Germline V gene lookup returns CDR1 SEHNR and CDR2 FQNEAQ (reference sequence). V gave up 5 bases and J gave up 0 bases, with 14 bases separating them. The CDR3 totals 16 residues.

The chain employs TRBV13 and TRBJ1-2; D remains ambiguous. V was pared by 4 bases and J by 4 bases, with 13 bases between. Per the germline V gene, CDR1 is PRHDT and CDR2 is FYEKMQ (reference sequence). The CDR3 runs 14 residues. The CDR3 bases are TGTGCCAGCAGCTCGCAGGTCCTCTTCTATGGCTACACCTTC. It is translated as CASSSQVLFYGYTF. The full variable domain, its missing parts supplied by reference TRBV13 and TRBJ1-2, is AAGVIQSPRHLIKEKRETATLKCYPIPRHDTVYWYQQGPGQDPQFLISFYEKMQSDKGSIPDRFSAQQFSDYHSELNMSSLELGDSALYFCASSSQVLFYGYTFGSGTRLTVV.

The chain is built from TRBV4-1 and TRBJ1-5; D is ambiguous. With 0 bases removed from V and 5 bases from J, the gap between germline ends came to 11 bases. The CDR3 is 15 residues long. Germline CDR1 and CDR2: MGHRA and YSYEKL. Here the CDR3 DNA reads TGCGCCAGCAGCCAAGAGATTGGCAACTATCAGCCCCAGCATTTT. It yields the protein CASSQEIGNYQPQHF.

This chain joins TRBV15 and TRBJ1-2; D not resolved. This CDR3 contains 14 residues. V was pared by 1 base and J by 8 bases, with 14 bases between. Germline V lookup: CDR1 LNHNV, CDR2 YYDKDF (reference sequence). CDR3 in DNA: TGTGCCACCAGCAGAGTTGACCAAGCTAGCGGCTACACCTTC. As protein: CATSRVDQASGYTF.

The V gene is TRBV2, the J gene TRBJ1-5; 11 bases line up with TRBD1. CDR1 and CDR2 from the germline V gene are SNHLY and FYNNEI. CDR3 length: 14 amino acids. V gave up 6 bases and J gave up 4 bases; unmatched junction bases: 2. CDR3 DNA sequence: TGTGCCAGCAGATGGGACAGGGGGAATCAGCCCCAGCATTTT. This sequence encodes CASRWDRGNQPQHF.

The chain employs TRBV4-1 and TRBJ2-2; 9 positions agree with TRBD1. V lost 5 bases, J lost 2 bases, and 6 bases stayed unmatched. The germline CDR1 and CDR2 sequences are MGHRA and YSYEKL. CDR3 length: 16 amino acids. The CDR3 region is CASSYGQGTNTGELFF. The CDR3 DNA reads as TGCGCCAGCAGCTATGGACAGGGGACTAACACCGGGGAGCTGTTTTTT.